The 32 T cell receptor beta chains below were found in one sample sequenced in a study of blood T cells in healthy people across ages. A second PCR of 7 to 11 cycles used a sample-barcoded 5' primer and a J-beta primer mix. Each CDR3 protein is one row after TCRdb ran MiXCR on the 5' RACE reads. The table has over 1,500,000 distinct CDR3 sequences, more than 35% seen once. The specimen sequenced was blood. Receptor source: a human donor in good health.

This clonotype occurred many times. The chain joins TRBV7-2 to TRBJ2-7; no reliable D call. The CDR3 covers 13 residues. Between the trimmed V and J ends, which lost 1 base and 2 bases, there was a span of 6 bases. CDR1 and CDR2 from the germline V gene are SGHTA and FQGNSA. CDR3 sequence: CASSLVRAYEQYF. The DNA of the CDR3 is TGTGCCAGCAGCTTAGTACGAGCCTACGAGCAGTACTTC.

The chain has TRBV4-2 and TRBJ2-7, with TRBD1 matching 11 bases. The length of the CDR3 is 16 residues. The V gene end was trimmed by 1 base and the J gene end by 4 bases; junction bases not matched to a gene: 6. Germline loops: CDR1 LGHNA, CDR2 YNFKEQ. CDR3 sequence: CASSQVGQGARYEQYF. The CDR3 DNA reads as TGTGCCAGCAGCCAAGTAGGACAGGGGGCTAGGTACGAGCAGTACTTC.

This clonotype was observed a few times. The chain carries TRBV7-2 and TRBJ1-2, with a weak D call TRBD1 (5 bases). This CDR3 has 14 residues. V lost 1 base and J lost 5, with 11 bases in between. Germline CDR1 reads SGHTA; CDR2 reads FQGNSA. The CDR3 loop is CASSLDGGTYGYTF. The CDR3 DNA reads as TGTGCCAGCAGCTTAGATGGGGGGACTTATGGCTACACCTTC.

The V gene is TRBV6-5, the J gene TRBJ2-7; the match to TRBD1 covers 7 bases. The CDR3 consists of 15 residues. Germline V gene sequence: CDR1 MNHEY, CDR2 SVGAGI. J gave up 5 bases and V 6 bases, and 13 bases lay outside the gene matches. The CDR3: CASSYQAGTDNEQYF. Here the CDR3 DNA reads TGTGCCAGCAGCTACCAAGCCGGGACAGATAACGAGCAGTACTTC.

The sample holds a few counts of this clonotype. This chain connects TRBV7-2 to TRBJ2-4, with 9 bases that match TRBD1. The CDR3 contains 17 residues. Germline-derived CDR1 and CDR2 are SGHTA and FQGNSA. J gave up 0 bases and V 5 bases, and 8 bases lay outside the gene matches. The CDR3 bases are TGTGCCAGCAGCCCTCCTGACAGGGGGATAGCCAAAAACATTCAGTACTTC. Protein sequence: CASSPPDRGIAKNIQYF.

V is TRBV6-1 and J is TRBJ2-7, with D tentatively TRBD2 (6 bases). Germline loops: CDR1 MNHNS, CDR2 SASEGT. The ends were cut back, 1 base at V and 9 bases at J, with 13 bases in the middle. This CDR3 spans 13 amino acids. The CDR3 DNA sequence: TGTGCCAGCAGTGAAGGGAGGGCCACAGGGCAGTACTTC. This translates into CASSEGRATGQYF.

The J gene is TRBJ2-1, the V gene TRBV20-1, with D perhaps matching TRBD2 (6 bases). The CDR3 sequence is 11 residues long. Germline V gene lookup returns CDR1 DFQATT and CDR2 SNEGSKA (reference sequence). Trimming removed 7 bases from V and 5 bases from J, with 9 bases in between. The CDR3 region is CSGAGNNEQFF. DNA for the CDR3: TGCAGTGGGGCGGGAAACAATGAGCAGTTCTTC.

The chain is built from TRBV4-1 and TRBJ2-5; TRBD2 agrees at 12 bases. CDR1 and CDR2 from the germline V gene are MGHRA and YSYEKL. After removal of 1 base from V and 4 bases from J, the junction contained 4 bases not matched to a gene. The CDR3 spans 16 residues. The CDR3 sequence is CASSQGTSGARETQYF. The CDR3 DNA reads as TGCGCCAGCAGCCAAGGGACTAGCGGGGCACGAGAGACCCAGTACTTC.

The rearrangement joins TRBV7-3 to TRBJ2-1; D is possibly TRBD1 (6 bases). The CDR3 loop spans 16 amino acids. Germline assignment: CDR1 SGHTA and CDR2 FQGTGA. Trimming cost V 3 bases and J 8 bases, with 20 bases left between them. The CDR3 reads CASSFHRESPQHEQFF. In DNA form, the CDR3 reads TGTGCCAGCAGCTTCCACAGGGAATCCCCCCAACATGAGCAGTTCTTC. The entire variable domain, with the rest obtained from reference TRBV7-3 and TRBJ2-1, is as follows: GAGVSQTPSNKVTEKGKYVELRCDPISGHTALYWYRQSLGQGPEFLIYFQGTGAADDSGLPNDRFFAVRPEGSVSTLKIQRTERGDSAVYLCASSFHRESPQHEQFFGPGTRLTVL.

The rearrangement joins TRBV20-1 to TRBJ2-3, with 13 bases that match TRBD2. V was pared by 5 bases and J by 3 bases, with 5 bases of the junction left unmatched. The CDR3 contains 15 residues. Germline CDR1 and CDR2: DFQATT and SNEGSKA (reference sequence). The CDR3, as DNA: TGCAGTGCTCCGGGACTAGCGGGGTGGACAGATACGCAGTATTTT. The encoded protein is CSAPGLAGWTDTQYF.

As to this clonotype: Being one base from a much bigger clone, this may be a read error. The chain couples TRBV4-1 to TRBJ2-4, with a tentative D call TRBD1 (5 bases). This CDR3 contains 15 residues. CDR1 MGHRA and CDR2 YSYEKL come from the germline V gene. CDR3 protein: CASSSLDTGENIQDF. Written as DNA, the CDR3 is TGCGCCAGCAGCTCCCTGGACACCGGTGAGAACATTCAGGACTTC.

This clonotype was seen a handful of times. The chain employs TRBV6-5 and TRBJ2-7; 11 bases map to TRBD1. CDR1 and CDR2 (germline): MNHEY, SVGAGI. This CDR3 is 14 amino acids long. The junction had 6 bases not matched to a gene; V was cut back by 11 bases and J by 0 bases. CDR3 DNA: TGTGCCTCACAAGGGACAGGGGGCTCCTACGAGCAGTACTTC. Its translation: CASQGTGGSYEQYF.

This chain links TRBV12-3 or TRBV12-4 with TRBJ2-7; 7 bases agree with TRBD2. The J call is uncertain, as TRBJ2-5 better fits the DNA end. The CDR3 length is 15 residues. CDR3 loop: CASSSTGLPKETQYF. The CDR3 bases are TGTGCCAGCAGCTCTACGGGACTACCTAAAGAGACCCAGTACTTC.

The V and J genes are TRBV7-8 and TRBJ2-7; 7 nucleotides line up with TRBD1. The germline gives CDR1 SGHVS, CDR2 FQNEAQ. V shed 7 bases, J shed 3 bases, and the junction held 9 bases outside the gene matches. There are 14 residues in the CDR3. Here the CDR3 reads CASNLRQGIYEQYF. For the CDR3, the DNA is TGTGCCAGCAACCTTCGACAGGGCATCTACGAGCAGTACTTC.

This clonotype was counted only a few times. The chain carries TRBV28 and TRBJ2-5; D is possibly TRBD2 (6 bases). The CDR3 contains 14 residues. Germline V CDR1 and CDR2: MDHEN, SYDVKM. V was pared by 6 bases and J by 4 bases, with 15 bases between. The CDR3 loop reads CASRPALGGETQYF. For the CDR3, the DNA is TGTGCCAGCAGACCAGCCCTGGGGGGAGAGACCCAGTACTTC.

The chain links TRBV21-1 to TRBJ2-3; TRBD1 is the table's D call, not checked against the DNA. TRBV21-1 is recorded as a pseudogene. This CDR3 contains 14 residues. This CDR3 reads CASIFGTCTYTQYF. CDR3 in DNA: TGTGCCAGCATCTTCGGGACTTGCACTTATACGCAGTATTTT.

Concerning this clonotype: Sequence at one end of the junction differs from germline and may be a read error. The gene calls are TRBV29-1 and TRBJ1-4; no reliable D call. The length of the CDR3 is 14 residues. Germline V CDR1 and CDR2: SQVTM, ANQGSEA. The CDR3 region is CSVTLGEQNEKRFF. CDR3 nucleotides: TGCAGCGTTACCCTGGGAGAACAGAATGAAAAACGGTTTTTT.

This clonotype was detected only a few times. The chain links TRBV20-1 to TRBJ2-4; TRBD2 might be the D (5 bases). The J call may be faulty, since TRBJ2-7 better matches the DNA end. This CDR3 is 12 amino acids long. The germline V gene has CDR1 DFQATT and CDR2 SNEGSKA (reference sequence). CDR3 in DNA: TGCAGTGTTCAAATTCGGGGCTACGAGCAGTACTTC. Amino acids: CSVQIRGYEQYF.

J is TRBJ2-7 and V is TRBV2; 8 bases are a match to TRBD2. This CDR3 region has 16 residues. CDR1 is SNHLY and CDR2 is FYNNEI in the germline V gene. Trimming at V came to 4 bases and at J to 0 bases, leaving 8 bases not matched to a gene. The CDR3 protein is CASSGASGHPSYEQYF. The CDR3 DNA reads TGTGCCAGCAGTGGGGCTAGCGGGCATCCCTCCTACGAGCAGTACTTC.

V usage is TRBV20-1 and J usage is TRBJ1-1, with D possibly TRBD1 on 6 matching bases. The CDR3 contains 15 residues. CDR1 and CDR2 from the germline V gene are DFQATT and SNEGSKA (reference sequence). Deletions cut 1 base from V and 0 bases from J, with 12 bases between. Here the CDR3 DNA reads TGCAGTGCTAGAGTGATGGGGGGCCTGAACACTGAAGCTTTCTTT. It specifies CSARVMGGLNTEAFF.

The chain is built from TRBV6-5 and TRBJ2-5; D might be TRBD2 (6 bases). Germline loops: CDR1 MNHEY, CDR2 SVGAGI. Trimming cost V 2 bases and J 4 bases, with 14 bases left between them. The CDR3 totals 15 residues. The CDR3 protein is CASSYSGRGIETQYF. CDR3 bases: TGTGCCAGCAGTTACAGTGGACGGGGGATAGAGACCCAGTACTTC.

This chain joins TRBV7-2 and TRBJ1-2, with 10 bases identical to TRBD1. The CDR3 has 14 amino acids. Looked up from germline, CDR1 is SGHTA and CDR2 is FQGNSA. V lost 3 bases and J lost 7; bases outside the gene matches: 5. The CDR3 sequence is CASSFDRGHVGYTF. Written as DNA, the CDR3 is TGTGCCAGCAGCTTTGACAGGGGGCATGTTGGCTACACCTTC.

This chain joins TRBV6-2 or TRBV6-3 and TRBJ2-7, with D perhaps assigned TRBD1 or TRBD2 (5 bases each). This CDR3 contains 15 residues. Germline V lookup: CDR1 MNHEY, CDR2 SVGEGT. Trimming shortened V by 4 bases and J by 1 base, and 14 bases separated the two germline ends. The CDR3 DNA follows: TGTGCCAGCAGTTCACCCCGGGACGGTTCCTACGAGCAGTACTTC. This encodes CASSSPRDGSYEQYF.

This sequence joins TRBV7-2 and TRBJ2-3, with TRBD1 matching 10 bases. V gave up 1 base and J gave up 6 bases; unmatched junction bases: 16. This CDR3 is 19 amino acids long. Germline CDR1 is SGHTA and CDR2 is FQGNSA. The CDR3 region is CASSLVGTGALGGADTQYF. CDR3 nucleotides: TGTGCCAGCAGCTTAGTTGGGACAGGGGCCCTTGGGGGGGCGGATACGCAGTATTTT.

The chain is built from TRBV7-2 and TRBJ2-2; 10 positions agree with TRBD2. The CDR3 consists of 15 residues. In germline, CDR1 is SGHTA, CDR2 FQGNSA. Trimming cost V 5 bases and J 7 bases; bases outside gene matches: 7. The chain's CDR3 is CASSPQRGGGGELFF. The CDR3, as DNA: TGTGCCAGCAGCCCCCAGCGGGGGGGCGGCGGGGAGCTGTTTTTT. The complete variable domain, with remaining parts taken from reference TRBV7-2 and TRBJ2-2, reads GAGVSQSPSNKVTEKGKDVELRCDPISGHTALYWYRQSLGQGLEFLIYFQGNSAPDKSGLPSDRFSAERTGGSVSTLTIQRTQQEDSAVYLCASSPQRGGGGELFFGEGSRLTVL.

This clonotype turned up a few times. This chain links TRBV20-1 with TRBJ2-1; the D gene is possibly TRBD1 (6 bases). V lost 0 bases, J lost 2 bases, and 11 bases lay in between. This CDR3 has 15 residues. Germline lookup yields CDR1 DFQATT and CDR2 SNEGSKA (reference sequence). The CDR3 bases are TGCAGTGCTAGAGATCGGCAGGGGACCTACAATGAGCAGTTCTTC. Its translation is CSARDRQGTYNEQFF.

This clonotype was counted only a few times. In nucleotides, the CDR3 is TGTGCCAGCAGCCCTATGACAGGGTGGTATGACGAGCAGTACTTC. Translation gives CASSPMTGWYDEQYF. V usage is TRBV7-9 and J usage is TRBJ2-7; TRBD1 aligns across 7 bases. Germline CDR1 is SEHNR and CDR2 is FQNEAQ (reference sequence). J was trimmed by 5 bases and V by 5 bases; bases with no gene match: 12. The CDR3 length is 15 residues.

The J gene is TRBJ2-3, the V gene TRBV10-3; D uncertain. V lost 10 bases and J 5 bases, leaving 10 bases between the germline ends. Looked up from germline, CDR1 is ENHRY and CDR2 is SYGVKD. The CDR3 covers 11 residues. CDR3 sequence (DNA): TGTGCCACGGCCCCGGGAGATACGCAGTATTTT. Its protein product is CATAPGDTQYF.

V is TRBV19 and J is TRBJ1-5, with no clear D. In germline, CDR1 is LNHDA, CDR2 SQIVND (reference sequence). Trimming cost V 2 bases and J 0 bases, with 8 bases left between them. The CDR3 has 15 residues. The CDR3 sequence: CASSISASSNQPQHF. DNA of the CDR3: TGTGCCAGTAGTATATCGGCCTCTAGCAATCAGCCCCAGCATTTT.

The table lists this clonotype with a few counts. The chain combines TRBV5-5 with TRBJ1-2; D may be TRBD1 (6 bases). Trimming removed 6 bases from V and 4 bases from J, with 19 bases in between. The CDR3 loop spans 15 amino acids. The germline V gene has CDR1 SGHKS and CDR2 YYEKEE (reference sequence). CDR3 loop: CASTTAPGAFYGYTF. CDR3 bases: TGTGCCAGCACCACAGCCCCGGGGGCCTTCTATGGCTACACCTTC. Based on the CDR3 plus reference TRBV5-5 and TRBJ1-2, the full variable domain is DAGVTQSPTHLIKTRGQQVTLRCSPISGHKSVSWYQQVLGQGPQFIFQYYEKEERGRGNFPDRFSARQFPNYSSELNVNALLLGDSALYLCASTTAPGAFYGYTFGSGTRLTVV.

This sequence joins TRBV10-3 and TRBJ2-3; unclear D gene. The CDR3 length is 13 residues. Germline CDR1 reads ENHRY; CDR2 reads SYGVKD. Trimming shortened V by 7 bases and J by 0 bases, and 8 bases separated the two germline ends. The CDR3 bases are TGTGCCATCATGGGCAGCAGCACAGATACGCAGTATTTT. Its protein is CAIMGSSTDTQYF.

A few counts support this clonotype. This chain uses TRBV4-1 with TRBJ1-6; D may be TRBD1 (5 bases). Germline V gene data show CDR1 as MGHRA and CDR2 as YSYEKL. The V end was cut by 5 bases, the J end by 7 bases, with 21 bases between. This CDR3 is built from 17 residues. The CDR3 DNA reads as TGCGCCAGCAGCGGACAAGATGGCGTCAGCTTCAATTCACCCCTCCACTTT. Translated: CASSGQDGVSFNSPLHF.